A selection of T cell receptor beta chains follows, all from one sample in a study of blood T cell repertoires in COVID-19. The data were produced by immunoSEQ multiplex PCR, yet TCRdb's version contains in-frame clones alone and is incomplete. The data contain approximately 250,000 clones, roughly 85% of them seen just once; the ten biggest clones take up 9.1%. The material sequenced was PBMCs or T cells enriched from blood (not recorded which). Every receptor here comes from a woman aged 45-65 years with acute COVID-19. Each CDR3 is given with its conserved first and last residue. D genes are given only for firm matches. The listing skips clone size in some rows; elsewhere it reads once, few, many or a size class.

cdr3_nt cdr3_aa j_call d_call clone_size v_call
TGCGCCAGCAGCGGAAGACAGGGGAAGAACACTGAAGCTTTCTTT CASSGRQGKNTEAFF TRBJ1-1 TRBD1 - TRBV5-1
TGTGCCAGCAGGGGTTTGGACAGGGGCGATCAGCCCCAGCATTTT CASRGLDRGDQPQHF TRBJ1-5 TRBD1 - TRBV2
TGTGCCAGCAGTCCCCGGGACAGGGGGAACGAGCAGTACTTC CASSPRDRGNEQYF TRBJ2-7 TRBD1 - TRBV27
TGTGCCAGCAGCCCAAAAGGGGTCGTCCCTTTTGATGAGCAGTTCTTC CASSPKGVVPFDEQFF TRBJ2-1 - once TRBV7-3
TGCGCCAGCAGCCAAGTAACACACATTCTGGACTATGGCTACACCTTC CASSQVTHILDYGYTF TRBJ1-2 - - TRBV4-1
TGTGCCAGCAGCGTGTTTCAGGGTTACAATGAGCAGTTCTTC CASSVFQGYNEQFF TRBJ2-1 - once TRBV13
TGTGCCACCAGCAGAGATTTCGGTAATTCACCCCTCCACTTT CATSRDFGNSPLHF TRBJ1-6 - - TRBV15
TGCAGTGCTAGTCCTTTGGAAACAGGTCTCTCCTACGAGCAGTACTTC CSASPLETGLSYEQYF TRBJ2-7 - - TRBV20-1
TGCGCCAGCAGCTTGGACACGAACACTGAAGCTTTCTTT CASSLDTNTEAFF TRBJ1-1 - - TRBV5-1
TGTGCCAGCAGCTTAGCAGGACTAGGGGGGACGGAAGCTTTCTTT CASSLAGLGGTEAFF TRBJ1-1 - - TRBV7-8
TGTGCCAGCAGGCCGCCAGGGATGAGCTCCTATAATTCACCCCTCCACTTT CASRPPGMSSYNSPLHF TRBJ1-6 - - TRBV5-5
TGTGCCAGCAGCCCCCAGGGACAGGGTACCCACGAGCAGTACTTC CASSPQGQGTHEQYF TRBJ2-7 TRBD1 - TRBV7-9
TGCGCCAGCAGCTTGGGATGGGCAGGATCCGGCTATGGCTACACCTTC CASSLGWAGSGYGYTF TRBJ1-2 - - TRBV5-1
TGTGCTAGTGGTTTCTCGGGGGGGGGTGCACCTCAGCCCCAGCATTTT CASGFSGGGAPQPQHF TRBJ1-5 - - TRBV12-5
TGTGCCAGCAGCCTCAGGGCGAATAATGAAAAACTGTTTTTT CASSLRANNEKLFF TRBJ1-4 - - TRBV7-6
TGTGCCAGCAGTACACAGGGGAGCGGGGAGCTGTTTTTT CASSTQGSGELFF TRBJ2-2 TRBD1 - TRBV12-3/TRBV12-4
TGCGCCAGCAGCCAGGATAGGGACAGGGTCTATGGCTACACCTTC CASSQDRDRVYGYTF TRBJ1-2 TRBD1 - TRBV4-3
TGTGCCAGCAGTAATACAGGGGGTAATTCACCCCTCCACTTT CASSNTGGNSPLHF TRBJ1-6 TRBD1 - TRBV6-5
TGCGCCAGCAGCCCCGGGACTAGCGGGGGGTGGGAGACCCAGTACTTC CASSPGTSGGWETQYF TRBJ2-5 TRBD2 - TRBV4-3
TGTGCCAGCAGGTTGCCACTACATGGGGAGCAGTTCTTC CASRLPLHGEQFF TRBJ2-1 - - TRBV12-3/TRBV12-4
TGTGCCAGCTCCCGGCAGGGGCCTCAAGATTCACCCCTCCACTTT CASSRQGPQDSPLHF TRBJ1-6 - - TRBV7-2
TGTGCCAGCATACGACAGGGACCGAACACTGAAGCTTTCTTT CASIRQGPNTEAFF TRBJ1-1 TRBD1 - TRBV6-5
TGTGCCAGCAGTTTCGGCACTGAAGCTTTCTTT CASSFGTEAFF TRBJ1-1 - - TRBV12-3/TRBV12-4
TGTGCCAGCTCTACTGGGGCTGGGGCTAATGAAAAACTGTTTTTT CASSTGAGANEKLFF TRBJ1-4 - - TRBV18
TGTGCCAGCAGCTTAACCCGTTCCAGGGGCTACACCTTC CASSLTRSRGYTF TRBJ1-2 - - TRBV5-4
TGTGCCACCAGTGATTTGACGGACACTGAAGCTTTCTTT CATSDLTDTEAFF TRBJ1-1 - - TRBV24-1
TGTGCCAGTAGTATCGGAGGGGGCAATGAAAAACTGTTTTTT CASSIGGGNEKLFF TRBJ1-4 TRBD1 - TRBV19
TGTGCCAGCAGCTCCCCTCGGGGAAACTATGGCTACACCTTC CASSSPRGNYGYTF TRBJ1-2 - few TRBV7-9
TGTGCCAGCAGTGAATGGTCTGCAGGGAATTATGGCTACACCTTC CASSEWSAGNYGYTF TRBJ1-2 - - TRBV25-1
TGTGCCAGCAGCTTTGAGGGATTTGGGAAACTGTTTTTT CASSFEGFGKLFF TRBJ1-4 - - TRBV11-2
TGTGCCACCAGCAGAGATCCGCCAGGGAGCTACACCTTC CATSRDPPGSYTF TRBJ1-2 - - TRBV15
TGTGCCAGCAGCCAAGATTGTCCTCCTTACCGTAACAGGGATAACACTGAAGCTTTCTTT CASSQDCPPYRNRDNTEAFF TRBJ1-1 - - TRBV3-1/TRBV3-2
TGTGCCAGCAGGCCCGACAGGGTGAACACTGAAGCTTTCTTT CASRPDRVNTEAFF TRBJ1-1 TRBD1 - TRBV6-4
TGTGCCAGCAGGCTAACTACTAAGGAGACCCAGTACTTC CASRLTTKETQYF TRBJ2-5 - - TRBV7-2
TGTGCCAGCAGCGCTAGACAGATTAGCACAGATACGCAGTATTTT CASSARQISTDTQYF TRBJ2-3 - - TRBV9
TGTGCCTACTCACTCTCCGGGACTGAAGCTTTCTTT CAYSLSGTEAFF TRBJ1-1 - - TRBV30
TGTGCCAGCAGTGAATGGCGGGATGAGCAGTTCTTC CASSEWRDEQFF TRBJ2-1 - - TRBV25-1
TGTGCCAGCAGCAGCGCCATGAACACTGAAGCTTTCTTT CASSSAMNTEAFF TRBJ1-1 - - TRBV7-2
TGCAGCGTCGGAACAGTGAACACTGAAGCTTTCTTT CSVGTVNTEAFF TRBJ1-1 - - TRBV29-1
TGTGCCAGCAGCCAAGTACGGGAAGTAGGGGAGCTGTTTTTT CASSQVREVGELFF TRBJ2-2 - few TRBV14
TGTGCCAGCAGTGGCGTCCTATCCTACGAGCAGTACTTC CASSGVLSYEQYF TRBJ2-7 - - TRBV25-1
TGTGCCAGCAGACAGGGTTTTTACGAGCAGTACTTC CASRQGFYEQYF TRBJ2-7 - few TRBV2
TGTGCTAGTGGGAGGGGGTTGGTGGAGACCCAGTACTTC CASGRGLVETQYF TRBJ2-5 - - TRBV12-5
TGTGCCACCACCGAGGGACTAGCGGGGACCGGGGAGCTGTTTTTT CATTEGLAGTGELFF TRBJ2-2 TRBD2 once TRBV15
TGTGCCAGCAGCCAAGAGTTGGTGGACAGGTCGAACACTGAAGCTTTCTTT CASSQELVDRSNTEAFF TRBJ1-1 TRBD1 - TRBV3-1/TRBV3-2
TGTGCCAGTACCTCGAATGGGCCTAAAGGCCAGTTCTTC CASTSNGPKGQFF TRBJ2-1 - - TRBV19
TGCAGCGTTGCCGGTAGCAATCAGCCCCAGCATTTT CSVAGSNQPQHF TRBJ1-5 - - TRBV29-1
TGTGCCAGCAGCTTTAATGAGGTCACTGAAGCTTTCTTT CASSFNEVTEAFF TRBJ1-1 - - TRBV11-2
TGTGCCAGCAGCTTAGTAGGCAAGGCGGGATCCTACGAGCAGTACTTC CASSLVGKAGSYEQYF TRBJ2-7 - - TRBV7-8
TGCGCCAGCAGCTTACGGCCGGGAGACACCGGGGAGCTGTTTTTT CASSLRPGDTGELFF TRBJ2-2 - - TRBV5-1
TGTGCCAGTAGTACCGACTATACCCAGTTCTTC CASSTDYTQFF TRBJ2-1 - few TRBV19
TGCGCCACCCACATCGGGACAGCTCATACCGGGGAGCTGTTTTTT CATHIGTAHTGELFF TRBJ2-2 TRBD1 - TRBV5-1
TGTGCCAGCAGCCCTAGGGGTACTACCTCCTACGAGCAGTACTTC CASSPRGTTSYEQYF TRBJ2-7 - - TRBV27